A selection of T cell receptor beta chains follows, all from one sample in a study of CD8+ T cells in alopecia areata. The table came from immunoSEQ multiplex PCR; TCRdb's copy has only in-frame clones and leaves some out. Of 180,000 or so clones listed, roughly 59% are singletons. The source was CD4+ T cells sorted from blood, collected at week 0. The receptors here all came from a human donor with alopecia areata. Both conserved end residues are part of each CDR3. D genes are given only for firm matches. The size of a clone is reported for some rows only, either as once, few or many, or as a class for expanded clones.

v_call,d_call,j_call,clone_size,cdr3_length,cdr3_aa,cdr3_nt
TRBV29-1,TRBD1,TRBJ2-1,.,14,CSVDGQGVYNEQFF,TGCAGCGTAGACGGACAGGGGGTTTACAATGAGCAGTTCTTC
TRBV5-6,.,TRBJ2-5,.,15,CASSLVSGVVETQYF,TGTGCCAGCAGCTTGGTCTCGGGCGTTGTGGAGACCCAGTACTTC
TRBV29-1,TRBD2,TRBJ2-3,.,14,CSVESWLAGETQYF,TGCAGCGTTGAAAGCTGGCTAGCGGGGGAGACGCAGTATTTT
TRBV10-3,.,TRBJ1-6,.,14,CAISEFREGSPLHF,TGTGCCATCAGTGAGTTCAGGGAAGGGTCACCCCTCCACTTT
TRBV11-2,.,TRBJ2-1,.,16,CASSFWRGSSYNEQFF,TGTGCCAGCAGCTTCTGGCGGGGAAGCTCCTACAATGAGCAGTTCTTC
TRBV4-1,.,TRBJ1-1,.,17,CASSQERGAGQEDLAFF,TGCGCCAGCAGCCAAGAGAGGGGGGCAGGACAAGAGGATTTAGCTTTCTTT
TRBV2,.,TRBJ2-5,.,12,CASSEKRETQYF,TGTGCCAGCAGTGAAAAGCGAGAGACCCAGTACTTC
TRBV9,TRBD2,TRBJ2-7,few,13,CASSVTSGVQQYF,TGTGCCAGCAGCGTCACTAGCGGGGTTCAGCAGTACTTC
TRBV4-3,.,TRBJ2-3,few,13,CASSQEGTDTQYF,TGCGCCAGCAGCCAAGAAGGGACAGATACGCAGTATTTT
TRBV30,.,TRBJ2-6,few,15,CAWSARRSGANVLTF,TGTGCCTGGAGTGCCAGGAGGTCTGGGGCCAACGTCCTGACTTTC
TRBV5-1,.,TRBJ2-6,.,14,CASSPSSGANVLTF,TGCGCCAGCAGCCCCTCTTCTGGGGCCAACGTCCTGACTTTC
TRBV7-9,TRBD1,TRBJ2-7,.,15,CASSQTGLSSYEQYF,TGTGCCAGCAGCCAGACAGGGTTGAGCTCCTACGAGCAGTACTTC
TRBV7-2,.,TRBJ2-6,few,15,CASSLEGPGANVLTF,TGTGCCAGCAGCTTAGAGGGGCCTGGGGCCAACGTCCTGACTTTC
TRBV29-1,.,TRBJ2-7,few,14,CSVAAGGRSYEQYF,TGCAGCGTGGCTGCCGGGGGGCGATCCTACGAGCAGTACTTC
TRBV29-1,TRBD2,TRBJ2-1,few,13,CSVASGASNEQFF,TGCAGCGTTGCTAGCGGGGCGTCCAATGAGCAGTTCTTC
TRBV29-1,TRBD1,TRBJ2-4,.,12,CSVRQGDAIQYF,TGCAGCGTCCGACAGGGTGACGCCATTCAGTACTTC
TRBV5-6,.,TRBJ2-7,.,14,CASSGLGTTYEQYF,TGTGCCAGCAGCGGGCTAGGCACGACCTACGAGCAGTACTTC
TRBV28,TRBD2,TRBJ2-7,.,11,CASGTTYEQYF,TGTGCCAGCGGGACTACCTACGAGCAGTACTTC
TRBV6-5,.,TRBJ1-1,.,14,CASSYATDATEAFF,TGTGCCAGCAGTTACGCCACGGACGCCACTGAAGCTTTCTTT
TRBV7-6,TRBD1,TRBJ2-1,few,15,CASSPRTGLSNEQFF,TGTGCCAGCAGCCCTCGGACAGGGTTGTCCAATGAGCAGTTCTTC
TRBV7-3,TRBD1,TRBJ2-5,.,13,CASSLEGAQTQYF,TGTGCCAGCAGCTTAGAGGGGGCACAGACCCAGTACTTC
TRBV5-6,.,TRBJ2-1,.,14,CASSSSPQEDEQFF,TGTGCCAGCAGCTCCTCCCCTCAGGAGGATGAGCAGTTCTTC
TRBV9,.,TRBJ1-1,.,13,CASSVYSNTEAFF,TGTGCCAGCAGCGTCTACAGTAACACTGAAGCTTTCTTT
TRBV6-1,.,TRBJ2-5,.,14,CASAGPYPSETQYF,TGTGCCAGCGCGGGACCCTACCCTTCGGAGACCCAGTACTTC
TRBV30,TRBD1,TRBJ2-2,few,14,CAWRDRGDTGELFF,TGTGCCTGGAGAGACAGGGGAGACACCGGGGAGCTGTTTTTT
TRBV2,.,TRBJ2-3,.,14,CAISLKHSTDTQYF,TGTGCCATTTCGCTGAAGCATTCCACAGATACGCAGTATTTT
TRBV15,.,TRBJ1-1,.,12,CATSSLFGEAFF,TGTGCCACCAGCTCCCTGTTTGGTGAAGCTTTCTTT
TRBV30,.,TRBJ1-2,.,14,CAWSHSGGIDGYTF,TGTGCCTGGAGCCACTCCGGGGGGATAGATGGCTACACCTTC
TRBV29-1,.,TRBJ1-5,.,13,CSVVGRTNQPQHF,TGCAGCGTAGTGGGTAGGACCAATCAGCCCCAGCATTTT
TRBV6-1,.,TRBJ2-3,once,16,CASSESAGRNGDTQYF,TGTGCCAGCAGTGAGTCGGCAGGCCGCAATGGAGATACGCAGTATTTT
TRBV4-1,.,TRBJ2-3,many,12,CASSRPGDTQYF,TGCGCCAGCAGCAGGCCCGGGGATACGCAGTATTTT
TRBV27,.,TRBJ2-3,.,12,CASSSHTDTQYF,TGTGCCAGCAGTTCTCACACAGATACGCAGTATTTT
TRBV11-2,.,TRBJ2-3,once,14,CASSAVGATDTQYF,TGTGCCAGCAGCGCGGTCGGAGCCACAGATACGCAGTATTTT
TRBV4-1,TRBD1,TRBJ2-7,.,17,CASSQQTGGSFIDEQYF,TGCGCCAGCAGCCAACAAACAGGGGGCTCGTTTATCGACGAGCAGTACTTC
TRBV14,.,TRBJ2-5,few,14,CASSQAGQKETQYF,TGTGCCAGCAGCCAAGCAGGACAAAAAGAGACCCAGTACTTC
TRBV25-1,TRBD2,TRBJ2-1,.,18,CASSESHWASGSYNEQFF,TGTGCCAGCAGTGAATCTCACTGGGCTAGCGGCTCCTACAATGAGCAGTTCTTC
TRBV19,TRBD1,TRBJ1-5,many,11,CASSFGQERAF,TGTGCCAGTAGTTTCGGACAGGAGAGGGCCTTT
TRBV29-1,TRBD1,TRBJ2-3,.,11,CSVGQADTQYF,TGCAGCGTCGGACAGGCAGATACGCAGTATTTT
TRBV30,TRBD1,TRBJ2-7,.,12,CAWRGQSYEQYF,TGTGCCTGGAGGGGACAGTCCTACGAGCAGTACTTC
TRBV29-1,.,TRBJ2-6,.,13,CSVSGAGANVLTF,TGCAGCGTTTCAGGGGCTGGGGCCAACGTCCTGACTTTC
TRBV18,TRBD2,TRBJ2-5,once,18,CASSPESSGSRPVETQYF,TGTGCCAGCTCACCGGAGTCTAGCGGGAGCCGGCCCGTAGAGACCCAGTACTTC
TRBV29-1,.,TRBJ2-3,.,11,CSGTSTDTQYF,TGCAGCGGGACAAGCACAGATACGCAGTATTTT
TRBV13,TRBD2,TRBJ2-3,.,17,CASSFSRLAGNTDTQYF,TGTGCCAGCAGCTTCAGTCGACTAGCGGGGAACACAGATACGCAGTATTTT
TRBV29-1,TRBD1,TRBJ1-1,few,13,CSGRQGASTEAFF,TGCAGCGGCCGACAGGGGGCGAGCACTGAAGCTTTCTTT
TRBV30,TRBD1,TRBJ1-5,few,15,CAWRHQTGGGQPQHF,TGTGCCTGGAGACACCAAACAGGGGGCGGCCAGCCCCAGCATTTT